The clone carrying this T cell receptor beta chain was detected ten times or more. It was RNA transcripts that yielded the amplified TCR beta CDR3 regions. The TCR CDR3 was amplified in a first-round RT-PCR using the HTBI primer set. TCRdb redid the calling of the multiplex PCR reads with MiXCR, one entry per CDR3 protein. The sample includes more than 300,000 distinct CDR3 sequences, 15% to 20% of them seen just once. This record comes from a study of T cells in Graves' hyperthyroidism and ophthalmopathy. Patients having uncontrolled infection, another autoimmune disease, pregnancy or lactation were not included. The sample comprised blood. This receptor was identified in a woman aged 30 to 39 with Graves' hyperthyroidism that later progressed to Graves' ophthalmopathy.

The CDR3 reads CASSVWVMGETQYF. Written as DNA, the CDR3 is TGTGCCAGCAGCGTTTGGGTCATGGGAGAGACCCAGTACTTC. V is TRBV7-2 and J is TRBJ2-5; D gene uncertain. Trimming stripped 5 bases from V and 4 bases from J, with 14 bases between. CDR1 and CDR2 from the germline V gene are SGHTA and FQGNSA. CDR3 length: 14 amino acids.